This TCR beta chain originates from a study of long-term antiretroviral therapy in people with HIV. Findings and caveats of the study: HIV repertoires covered narrower CDR3 length ranges than controls did. Pre-ART-expanded clones dominated the repertoire at all time points.

Germline CDR1 SGHRS, CDR2 YFSETQ. The V end lost 0 bases, the J end lost 3 bases, and 12 bases lay between the germline ends. CDR3 length: 15 amino acids. Every participant with HIV received treatment in the United States. Samples were assayed with immunoSEQ v3.0 at survey level. The study targeted about 40,000-55,000 T-cell genomes per sample in sequencing. Libraries were prepared by immunoSEQ multiplex PCR; TCRdb keeps only in-frame clonotypes and omits some of them. The data hold about 22,000 clones, with about 79% observed a single time. Points on this clone: Its antigen is unidentified.

The receptor's source is a man younger than 30 with HIV. The sequencing used unsorted PBMCs, collected 0.1 years before starting antiretroviral therapy. V and J are TRBV5-1 and TRBJ1-2; D is possibly TRBD1 (5 bases). The CDR3 loop reads CASSLEAGPHYGYTF. CDR3 nucleotide sequence: TGCGCCAGCAGCTTGGAGGCAGGGCCCCACTATGGCTACACCTTC.